The entry below gives a single T cell receptor (beta chain) sequence along with its context. Antigen unknown. The PCR had 60 Vbeta and 13 Jbeta primers. Method: immunoSEQ multiplex PCR; TCRdb's copy keeps in-frame clones and lacks some. The table records some 130,000 clones, around 63% of them present only once. This specimen belongs to a study of cytomegalovirus exposure and HLA in healthy donors. The study's findings and limits: A later analysis linked a missense variant in DCLRE1C to the trimming of TCR beta V and J genes.

Germline lookup yields CDR1 SGHTA and CDR2 FQGTGA. CDR3 length equals 15 residues. V lost 5 bases, J lost 3 bases, and 6 bases stayed unmatched. Source material: PBMCs. The TCR originated in a human donor in good health. This chain links TRBV7-3 with TRBJ2-1, with 8 nucleotides matching TRBD2. The CDR3 region has the DNA TGTGCCAGCAGCCCCGTGCTAGCGGGCTACAATGAGCAGTTCTTC. Amino acid sequence: CASSPVLAGYNEQFF.